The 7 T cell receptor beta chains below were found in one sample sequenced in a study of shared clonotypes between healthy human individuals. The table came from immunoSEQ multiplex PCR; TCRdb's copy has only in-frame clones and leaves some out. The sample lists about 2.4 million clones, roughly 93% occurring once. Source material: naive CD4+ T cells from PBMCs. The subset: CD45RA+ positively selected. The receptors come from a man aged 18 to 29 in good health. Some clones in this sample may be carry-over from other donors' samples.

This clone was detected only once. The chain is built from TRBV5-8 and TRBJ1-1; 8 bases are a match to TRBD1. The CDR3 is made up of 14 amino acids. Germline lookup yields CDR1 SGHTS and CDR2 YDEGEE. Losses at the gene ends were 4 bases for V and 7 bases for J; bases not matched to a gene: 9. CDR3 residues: CASSLNRGKGEAFF. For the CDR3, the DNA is TGTGCCAGCAGCCTAAACAGGGGGAAGGGTGAAGCTTTCTTT.

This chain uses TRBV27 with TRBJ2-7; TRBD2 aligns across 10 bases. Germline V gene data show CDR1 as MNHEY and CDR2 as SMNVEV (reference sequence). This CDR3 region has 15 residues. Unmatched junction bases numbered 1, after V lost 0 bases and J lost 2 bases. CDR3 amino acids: CASSLSTSGPYEQYF. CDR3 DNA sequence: TGTGCCAGCAGTTTATCGACTAGCGGGCCCTACGAGCAGTACTTC.

Here the CDR3 reads CASRDRVYNEQFF. CDR3 nucleotides: TGTGCCAGCCGGGACAGGGTGTACAATGAGCAGTTCTTC. The chain couples TRBV2 to TRBJ2-1, with 9 bases aligning to TRBD1. The germline CDR1 and CDR2 sequences are SNHLY and FYNNEI. The V gene end was trimmed by 8 bases and the J gene end by 4 bases; junction bases not matched to a gene: 3. The CDR3 length is 13 residues.

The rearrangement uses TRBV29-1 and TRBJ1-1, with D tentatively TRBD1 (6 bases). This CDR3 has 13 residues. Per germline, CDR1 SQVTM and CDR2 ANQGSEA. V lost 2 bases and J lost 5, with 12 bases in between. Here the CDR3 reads CSVESRGGTEAFF. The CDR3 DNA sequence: TGCAGCGTTGAATCGAGGGGGGGGACTGAAGCTTTCTTT.

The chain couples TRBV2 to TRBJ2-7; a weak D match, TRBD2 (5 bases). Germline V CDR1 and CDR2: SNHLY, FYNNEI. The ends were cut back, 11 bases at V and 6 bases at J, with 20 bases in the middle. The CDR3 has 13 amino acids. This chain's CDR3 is CAAGTVIGSEQYF. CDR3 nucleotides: TGTGCCGCAGGAACAGTCATAGGGAGCGAGCAGTACTTC.

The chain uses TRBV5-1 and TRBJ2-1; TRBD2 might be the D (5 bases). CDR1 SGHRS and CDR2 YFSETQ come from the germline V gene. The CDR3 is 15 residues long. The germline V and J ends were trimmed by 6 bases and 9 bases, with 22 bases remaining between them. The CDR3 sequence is CASTPEGVLVGEQFF. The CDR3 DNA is TGCGCCAGCACCCCCGAGGGTGTTTTAGTGGGTGAGCAGTTCTTC. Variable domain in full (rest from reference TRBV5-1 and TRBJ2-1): KAGVTQTPRYLIKTRGQQVTLSCSPISGHRSVSWYQQTPGQGLQFLFEYFSETQRNKGNFPGRFSGRQFSNSRSEMNVSTLELGDSALYLCASTPEGVLVGEQFFGPGTRLTVL.

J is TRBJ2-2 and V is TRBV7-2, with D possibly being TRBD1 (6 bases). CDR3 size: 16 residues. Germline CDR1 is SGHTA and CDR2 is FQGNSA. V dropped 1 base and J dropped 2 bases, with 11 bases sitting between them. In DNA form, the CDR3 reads TGTGCCAGCAGCTTAGATAGGACAGCAAACACCGGGGAGCTGTTTTTT. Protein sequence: CASSLDRTANTGELFF.